Below are 24 T cell receptor beta chains sequenced from a single sample in a study of T cells in Graves' hyperthyroidism and ophthalmopathy. RNA transcripts served as the template for amplifying TCR beta CDR3 regions. HTBI primers were employed in a first-round RT-PCR of the TCR CDR3. MiXCR, applied by TCRdb to the multiplex PCR reads, yields one record per CDR3 protein. The top ten hold roughly 10% of the sample, which has about 700,000 distinct CDR3 sequences, 14% seen once. The sequencing input was blood. Receptors were obtained from a woman under 30 with Graves' hyperthyroidism.

Remarks on this clonotype: Mismatch with germline at one junction end may stem from a read error. The CDR3, as DNA: TGTGCCGGCAGTTACGAACACAGTAACACCGGGGAGCTGTTTTTT. Its protein product is CAGSYEHSNTGELFF. V gene TRBV6-2 or TRBV6-3 combines with J gene TRBJ2-2; D call uncertain. The CDR3 loop spans 15 amino acids. The V gene's germline CDR1 is MNHEY and CDR2 SVGEGT.

This sequence joins TRBV12-3 or TRBV12-4 and TRBJ2-1; TRBD2 aligns across 13 bases. The trim removed 6 bases at V and 12 bases at J, leaving 8 bases unmatched. This CDR3 has 14 residues. The CDR3 bases are TGTGCCAGCAGACCCGGACTAGCGGGAGTCTCGCAGTTCTTC. Its protein product is CASRPGLAGVSQFF.

Many counts were recorded for this clonotype. This CDR3 reads CASSFGTGGFYEQYF. As DNA, the CDR3 is TGTGCCAGCAGCTTCGGGACAGGGGGGTTCTACGAGCAGTACTTC. The chain uses TRBV11-2 and TRBJ2-7; 11 positions match TRBD1. The CDR3 sequence is 15 residues long. J gave up 3 bases and V 3 bases, and 4 bases lay outside the gene matches. In germline, CDR1 is SGHAT, CDR2 FQNNGV.

This clonotype has at least ten counts. The genes are TRBV28 and TRBJ1-1; perhaps TRBD1 as D (5 bases). This CDR3 spans 15 amino acids. Trimming took off 0 bases at V and 3 bases at J, with 11 bases between the two ends. In germline, CDR1 is MDHEN, CDR2 SYDVKM. DNA for the CDR3: TGTGCCAGCAGTTTATGGACGGGGGGAGACACTGAAGCTTTCTTT. Its protein product is CASSLWTGGDTEAFF.

In its sample, this clonotype was seen a few times. CDR3 in amino acids: CASSLFSGTRKETQYF. CDR3 in DNA: TGTGCCAGCAGCTTGTTTTCCGGGACACGGAAAGAGACCCAGTACTTC. This chain connects TRBV5-5 to TRBJ2-5; TRBD1 is a possible D gene (6 bases). CDR3 length equals 16 residues. CDR1 and CDR2 from the germline V gene are SGHKS and YYEKEE (reference sequence). V was clipped by 1 base and J by 3 bases, with 16 bases between them.

Ten or more counts support this clonotype. V and J are TRBV12-3 or TRBV12-4 and TRBJ1-2, with TRBD1 matching 10 bases. CDR3 length: 16 amino acids. The trim removed 2 bases at V and 5 bases at J, leaving 8 bases unmatched. The CDR3 sequence: CASSLRSDRGRYGYTF. As DNA, the CDR3 is TGTGCCAGCAGTTTAAGGTCAGACAGGGGGCGATATGGCTACACCTTC.

This clonotype was seen more than once but under ten times. This chain joins TRBV24-1 and TRBJ2-5; 12 bases align to TRBD2. Germline V gives CDR1 KGHDR, CDR2 SFDVKD. The junction had 6 bases not matched to a gene; V was cut back by 0 bases and J by 5 bases. The CDR3 totals 17 residues. The CDR3 DNA reads as TGTGCCACCAGTGATTTGACCACTAGCGGGAGGTTCGAGACCCAGTACTTC. Its translation is CATSDLTTSGRFETQYF.

The gene calls are TRBV29-1 and TRBJ1-1, with D uncertain. The ends were cut back, 7 bases at V and 1 base at J, with 13 bases in the middle. The CDR3 has 13 amino acids. Germline assignment: CDR1 SQVTM and CDR2 ANQGSEA. The CDR3 region has the DNA TGCAGCGCCCCCGGGAATTGGAACACTGAAGCTTTCTTT. Translating it yields CSAPGNWNTEAFF.

Many counts were recorded for this clonotype. The chain combines TRBV12-3 or TRBV12-4 with TRBJ1-2, with unresolved D. The CDR3 loop spans 12 amino acids. V lost 4 bases and J 7 bases, leaving 10 bases between the germline ends. The CDR3 protein is CASSWTAFGYTF. CDR3 coding DNA: TGTGCCAGCAGTTGGACCGCTTTTGGCTACACCTTC.

This clonotype occurred many times. CDR3 protein: CASSRPSIHEQYF. For the CDR3, the DNA is TGTGCCAGCAGCCGTCCCAGCATCCACGAGCAGTACTTC. V and J are TRBV7-2 and TRBJ2-7; no reliable D call. The CDR3 has 13 residues. Trimming took 5 bases from V and 5 from J, leaving 13 bases between them. Germline assignment: CDR1 SGHTA and CDR2 FQGNSA.

This clonotype was counted many times. The genes are TRBV7-8 and TRBJ1-6; D not certain. Per the germline V gene, CDR1 is SGHVS and CDR2 is FQNEAQ. The germline V and J ends were trimmed by 7 bases and 10 bases, with 20 bases remaining between them. CDR3 length: 15 residues. CDR3 sequence reads: CASNEKEVVSSPLHF. The CDR3 bases are TGTGCCAGCAATGAAAAAGAGGTTGTTAGCTCACCCCTCCACTTT.

There are many counts of this clonotype. CDR3: CASSRAGTGSAFF. The CDR3 DNA reads as TGCGCCAGCAGCCGTGCCGGGACAGGGTCTGCTTTCTTT. The chain combines TRBV4-1 with TRBJ1-1; TRBD1 matches 9 bases. V shed 4 bases, J shed 11 bases, and the junction held 8 bases outside the gene matches. Per the germline V gene, CDR1 is MGHRA and CDR2 is YSYEKL. The CDR3 covers 13 residues.

The rearrangement joins TRBV6-1 to TRBJ2-1; the match to TRBD2 covers 10 bases. Trimming at V came to 6 bases and at J to 8 bases, leaving 4 bases not matched to a gene. The V gene's germline CDR1 is MNHNS and CDR2 SASEGT. The CDR3 runs 13 residues. The CDR3 bases are TGTGCCAGCAGACTAGCGGGGAGCTATGAGCAGTTCTTC. Translation gives CASRLAGSYEQFF.

The CDR3 protein is CASSVATAGILETQYF. The CDR3 bases are TGTGCCAGCAGCGTAGCGACAGCGGGGATTTTAGAGACCCAGTACTTC. The chain joins TRBV9 to TRBJ2-5; TRBD2 aligns across 7 bases. The CDR3 covers 16 residues. Per the germline V gene, CDR1 is SGDLS and CDR2 is YYNGEE. V trimming: 0 bases; J trimming: 4 bases; junction bases outside the gene matches: 9.

This clonotype has more than one count but fewer than ten. The chain is built from TRBV7-2 and TRBJ2-3, with 8 bases identical to TRBD2. The CDR3 has 15 residues. CDR1 and CDR2 from the germline V gene are SGHTA and FQGNSA. The trim removed 5 bases at V and 3 bases at J, leaving 7 bases unmatched. CDR3 region: CASSPTGLVTDTQYF. The CDR3 DNA is TGTGCCAGCAGCCCTACGGGACTAGTGACAGATACGCAGTATTTT.

This sequence joins TRBV18 and TRBJ2-7; perhaps TRBD2 as D (5 bases). Trimming took off 5 bases at V and 3 bases at J, with 14 bases between the two ends. Germline values: CDR1 KGHSH, CDR2 LQKENI. The CDR3 contains 14 residues. The CDR3 DNA reads TGTGCCAGCTCATCACTTAGCGAATTCTACGAGCAGTACTTC. Residues: CASSSLSEFYEQYF.

This clonotype has just a few counts. The chain recombines TRBV9 with TRBJ2-4, with 9 bases identical to TRBD2. Germline V gene data show CDR1 as SGDLS and CDR2 as YYNGEE. The CDR3 consists of 14 residues. Trimming at V came to 4 bases and at J to 6 bases, leaving 5 bases not matched to a gene. CDR3 DNA sequence: TGTGCCAGCAGCACCGGCGGGGGGGGAAACATTCAGTACTTC. This codes for CASSTGGGGNIQYF.

This clonotype showed up just a few times. CDR3 in amino acids: CASSIGGFTGELFF. In DNA, the CDR3 is TGTGCCAGTAGTATAGGTGGTTTCACCGGGGAGCTGTTTTTT. The chain has TRBV19 and TRBJ2-2, with unresolved D. The CDR3 runs 14 residues. The V and J ends lost 1 base and 4 bases respectively, with 7 bases between them. Germline V gene lookup returns CDR1 LNHDA and CDR2 SQIVND (reference sequence).

Ten or more counts support this clonotype. This chain uses TRBV19 with TRBJ1-5, with 9 nucleotides matching TRBD1. The CDR3 extends over 16 amino acids. Germline V gene lookup returns CDR1 LNHDA and CDR2 SQIVND (reference sequence). J gave up 1 base and V 5 bases, and 6 bases lay outside the gene matches. The CDR3 loop is CASSPWTGVSNQPQHF. In DNA form, the CDR3 reads TGTGCCAGTAGTCCTTGGACAGGGGTAAGCAATCAGCCCCAGCATTTT. Combining the CDR3 with reference TRBV19 and TRBJ1-5 gives the whole variable domain DGGITQSPKYLFRKEGQNVTLSCEQNLNHDAMYWYRQDPGQGLRLIYYSQIVNDFQKGDIAEGYSVSREKKESFPLTVTSAQKNPTAFYLCASSPWTGVSNQPQHFGDGTRLSIL.

The chain links TRBV19 to TRBJ2-1, with D uncertain. This CDR3 is built from 12 residues. Trimming cost V 4 bases and J 3 bases, with 4 bases left between them. The germline V gene encodes CDR1 LNHDA and CDR2 SQIVND (reference sequence). CDR3 in DNA: TGTGCCAGTAGTAATGACTACAATGAGCAGTTCTTC. This translates into CASSNDYNEQFF.

This clonotype was counted at least ten times. One end of the junction fails to match germline, which may point to a read error. The CDR3 loop reads CASSQRQGAFNEQFF. In DNA form, the CDR3 reads TGTGCTAGCAGCCAGAGACAGGGGGCCTTCAATGAGCAGTTCTTC. The chain is built from TRBV7-7 and TRBJ2-1; 10 bases align to TRBD1. CDR3 size: 15 residues. Germline loops: CDR1 SSHAT, CDR2 FNYEAQ (reference sequence). The full variable domain, in which reference TRBV7-7 and TRBJ2-1 provide the parts outside the CDR3, is GAGVSQSPRYKVTKRGQDVTLRCDPISSHATLYWYQQALGQGPEFLTYFNYEAQPDKSGLPSDRFSAERPEGSISTLTIQRTEQRDSAMYRCASSQRQGAFNEQFFGPGTRLTVL.

This clonotype was recorded a few times. The chain employs TRBV30 and TRBJ2-3, with 8 positions matching TRBD2. J gave up 4 bases and V 4 bases, and 16 bases lay outside the gene matches. The germline CDR1 and CDR2 sequences are GTSNPN and SVGIG (reference sequence). CDR3 length: 17 amino acids. CDR3 protein: CAWNNGGGTTRADTQYF. The CDR3 region has the DNA TGTGCCTGGAACAACGGCGGGGGGACTACTCGGGCAGATACGCAGTATTTT. The entire variable domain, with the rest obtained from reference TRBV30 and TRBJ2-3, is as follows: SQTIHQWPATLVQPVGSPLSLECTVEGTSNPNLYWYRQAAGRGLQLLFYSVGIGQISSEVPQNLSASRPQDRQFILSSKKLLLSDSGFYLCAWNNGGGTTRADTQYFGPGTRLTVL.

V and J are TRBV6-1 and TRBJ1-2; a possible D gene is TRBD1 (6 bases). The CDR3 is 13 amino acids. The germline gives CDR1 MNHNS, CDR2 SASEGT. The V end lost 8 bases, the J end lost 4 bases, and 14 bases lay between the germline ends. The DNA of the CDR3 is TGTGCCAGCTTCCAGGGGTTGGGCTATGGCTACACCTTC. Its translation is CASFQGLGYGYTF.

This clonotype showed up just a few times. J is TRBJ1-4 and V is TRBV6-5, with no clear D. V was cut by 2 bases and J by 4 bases, with 5 bases left in between. Germline V CDR1 and CDR2: MNHEY, SVGAGI. The CDR3 totals 13 residues. DNA of the CDR3: TGTGCCAGCAGTTACAGGGATAATGAAAAACTGTTTTTT. Its protein is CASSYRDNEKLFF.